This T cell receptor beta chain was captured by sequencing in a study of blood T cell repertoires in COVID-19. Study-level information: The United States, Italy and Spain provided the acute and convalescent COVID-19 samples. PBMCs, B-cell-depleted T cells, or T cells provided the cDNA or gDNA that made up the material.

Original data processing: From reference gene primer amplification, estimates of nucleated cell counts were derived. Sequencing was performed with immunoSEQ multiplex PCR; in TCRdb, only in-frame clones are kept and a portion is missing. The DNA gave D and trimming, while V, J and clone size come from that table. The repertoire has 170,000 or so clones, approximately 80% of them found once; the top ten carry 2.9%. Per the germline V gene, CDR1 is GTSNPN and CDR2 is SVGIG (reference sequence). This CDR3 is 12 amino acids long. Trimming took 8 bases from V and 5 from J; bases not matched to a gene: 5. The specimen sequenced was peripheral blood. The source of this sequence is a woman aged 60-75 years with acute or convalescent COVID-19. The chain joins TRBV30 to TRBJ2-1, with TRBD1 matching 8 bases. CDR3 DNA sequence: TGTGCCGGCAGGGGGCTTGACAATGAGCAGTTCTTC. This sequence encodes CAGRGLDNEQFF.